This record covers a single T cell receptor (beta chain). Its antigen is unknown. A junction boundary mismatches the germline segment, possibly from a read error. RNA was extracted from bulk tissue without any cell sorting. The source of the sample is a study of tumor and adjacent non-tumor tissue in lung cancer. Findings of the study overall: In normal lung, the top 100 clones were significantly more dominant than in tumor. Tumor TCR diversity, when higher, was linked to shorter survival. TCR diversity was significantly greater in tumor than normal lung tissue.

In germline, CDR1 is MDHEN, CDR2 SYDVKM. The CDR3 consists of 14 residues. Three rounds of nested PCR, following a modified ARM-PCR protocol, produced the TCRbeta library. TCRdb independently ran MiXCR on the multiplex PCR reads; one entry per CDR3 protein. This sample has roughly 65,000 distinct CDR3 sequences, with about three fifths found just once. This clonotype was sampled from a middle-aged man with non-small cell lung cancer. Input material: lung tumor tissue. The chain couples TRBV28 to TRBJ1-1; possibly TRBD1 for D (5 bases). The CDR3 here is CTSSRDQMNTEAFF. CDR3 DNA sequence: TGTACCAGCAGTCGGGACCAAATGAACACTGAAGCTTTCTTT.